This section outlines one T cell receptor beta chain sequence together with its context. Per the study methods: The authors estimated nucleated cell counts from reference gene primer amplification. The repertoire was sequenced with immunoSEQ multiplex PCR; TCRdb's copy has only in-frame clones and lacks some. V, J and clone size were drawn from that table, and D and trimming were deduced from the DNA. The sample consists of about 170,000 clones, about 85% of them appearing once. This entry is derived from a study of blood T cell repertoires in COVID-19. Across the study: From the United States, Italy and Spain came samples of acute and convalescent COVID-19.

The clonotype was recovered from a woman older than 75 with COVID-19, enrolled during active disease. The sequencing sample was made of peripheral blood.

The CDR3 DNA sequence: TGCGCCAGCAGCTTGTCCGGGACAGCGTATGAAAAACTGTTTTTT. Translated, it gives CASSLSGTAYEKLFF. The chain has TRBV5-1 and TRBJ1-4; 7 nucleotides agree with TRBD1. The ends lost 1 base at V and 6 bases at J; junction bases unmatched: 6. The germline V gene encodes CDR1 SGHRS and CDR2 YFSETQ. The CDR3 is 15 amino acids.